This T cell receptor (beta chain) was identified in a study of shared clonotypes between healthy human individuals. The wider study: The study drew on a couple of women and a few men aged 18 to 49 as donors. Per-donor plates numbered three CD4 naive, three CD4 memory, two CD8 naive and one CD8 memory.

As to this clone: Its cognate antigen is unknown.

Study results and limitations: For naive CD4 cells, approximately 5% of clonotypes were shared across a few donors. Generally, naive subsets (rather than memory subsets) showed larger estimated richness.

Libraries were prepared by immunoSEQ multiplex PCR; TCRdb keeps only in-frame clonotypes and omits some of them. The sample has approximately 2,200,000 clones; about 92% are singletons. CD45RO-negative, CCR7-selected cells formed the naive CD8 fraction, which excluded terminally differentiated effector memory CD45RA+ cells. V gave up 6 bases and J gave up 2 bases; unmatched junction bases: 10. Germline V gene lookup returns CDR1 MGHRA and CDR2 YSYEKL. The CDR3 extends over 16 amino acids. The clonotype originates from a man between 18 and 35 years old in good health. Some clones in this sample may be carry-over from other donors' samples. The V gene is TRBV4-1, the J gene TRBJ2-7; 10 bases fit TRBD2. The sequencing input was naive CD8+ T cells from PBMCs. The CDR3 sequence is CASSREAGGLPYEQYF. The CDR3 bases are TGCGCCAGCAGTCGAGAAGCGGGAGGGCTGCCCTACGAGCAGTACTTC.